This T cell receptor beta chain comes out of a study of somatic mutations in cytotoxic T cells in rheumatoid arthritis. Study information: Right after diagnosis, and before any treatment had started, patient peripheral blood (around 28 ml EDTA) was drawn.

Here immunoSEQ multiplex PCR was the method, and the copy in TCRdb shows in-frame clones only, minus some. The sample has about 19,000 clones; around 85% are singletons. In the case of this clone: Its antigen remains unidentified.

V was cut by 1 base and J by 0 bases, with 9 bases left in between. Germline V CDR1 and CDR2: SGHVS, FNYEAQ. The CDR3 runs 15 residues. Study-level results: CD8+ T-cell clonality did not differ significantly between rheumatoid arthritis patients and age-matched healthy controls. An increase in CD8+ clonality with age was seen in rheumatoid arthritis patients but not in healthy controls.

Positive selection with magnetic beads achieved the isolation of CD4+ and CD8+ cells, followed by a flow cytometry check of purity. The rearrangement uses TRBV7-6 and TRBJ1-1; D not certain. This clonotype was obtained from a woman in her thirties or forties with rheumatoid arthritis. Material for sequencing was CD8+ T cells sorted from blood. The CDR3, as DNA: TGTGCCAGCAGCTTAGGGGAGGGAATGAACACTGAAGCTTTCTTT. This sequence encodes CASSLGEGMNTEAFF.